The rows below give T cell receptor beta chains drawn from one sample of a study of blood T cell repertoires in COVID-19. Produced via immunoSEQ multiplex PCR; TCRdb's table is partial and in-frame only. The repertoire holds about 190,000 clones, with about 88% as singletons. Sequencing input: peripheral blood. The receptors here all came from a man aged 35 to 55 with active or convalescent COVID-19. Both conserved end residues are part of each CDR3. The order of the fields is D gene, J gene, clone size, V gene, CDR3 DNA, CDR3 protein. A D gene is named only where the DNA matches it firmly. Only part of the rows carry a size: once, few, many, or a class if the clone is expanded.

NA	TRBJ2-7	once	TRBV28	TGTGCCAGCAGCCCCCAGCAGGGTTGGCGGGAGCAGTACTTC	CASSPQQGWREQYF
TRBD1	TRBJ1-5	NA	TRBV15	TGTGCCACCAGACAGGGGGCGACGGGGAATCAGCCCCAGCATTTT	CATRQGATGNQPQHF
NA	TRBJ2-2	few	TRBV14	TGTGCCAGCAGCCAGTTCAGCACCGGGGAGCTGTTTTTT	CASSQFSTGELFF
NA	TRBJ1-3	NA	TRBV18	TGTGCCAGCTCACCCGACAGCTCTGGAAACACCATATATTTT	CASSPDSSGNTIYF
TRBD1	TRBJ2-7	NA	TRBV5-1	TGCGCCAGCAGCCCTTCCTTCCCGGGACAGGGGACCTACGAGCAGTACTTC	CASSPSFPGQGTYEQYF
TRBD2	TRBJ2-7	NA	TRBV5-1	TGCGCCAGCAGCCAGGGAACGGGGCAGGGAGGGTACGAGCAGTACTTC	CASSQGTGQGGYEQYF
NA	TRBJ1-4	NA	TRBV20-1	TGCAGTGCTAGAACAGATGAAAAACTGTTTTTT	CSARTDEKLFF
NA	TRBJ1-1	NA	TRBV19	TGTGCCGTCGGACAGAACACTGAAGCTTTCTTT	CAVGQNTEAFF
NA	TRBJ1-3	NA	TRBV27	TGTGCCAGCAGCCGGGGGGGGGTAGGCTCTGGAAACACCATATATTTT	CASSRGGVGSGNTIYF
TRBD1	TRBJ1-2	NA	TRBV6-5	TGTGCCAGCAGTACTCAACGGGACAGGTCCTATGGCTACACCTTC	CASSTQRDRSYGYTF
TRBD2	TRBJ2-3	NA	TRBV19	TGTGCCAGTAGTAAAAGCGGGGAGAGTGATACGCAGTATTTT	CASSKSGESDTQYF
TRBD1	TRBJ2-3	once	TRBV6-6	TGTGCCAGCAGTCGGGCCCGGACAGGGCTCGGTCGCACAGATACGCAGTATTTT	CASSRARTGLGRTDTQYF
NA	TRBJ1-2	NA	TRBV28	TGTGCCAGCAGGTCTACAGGGATCGACTATGGCTACACCTTC	CASRSTGIDYGYTF
NA	TRBJ2-7	NA	TRBV6-5	TGTGCCAGCACCTTACTACAGGGCAACCCTGGTGAGCAGTACTTC	CASTLLQGNPGEQYF
NA	TRBJ2-7	NA	TRBV19	TGTGCCAGTAGTCCCCAAACAGGGCTGAACTCCTACGAGCAGTACTTC	CASSPQTGLNSYEQYF
NA	TRBJ1-1	NA	TRBV20-1	TGCAGGGGAGGGCTGATAGCTTTCTTT	CRGGLIAFF
TRBD2	TRBJ2-3	NA	TRBV11-2	TGTGCCAGCAGCTTAGTGCCTAGCGGGGGACAGGTTACGCAGTATTTT	CASSLVPSGGQVTQYF
NA	TRBJ2-2	NA	TRBV9	TGTGCCAGCAGCGTAGATCTTTCCGGGGAGCTGTTTTTT	CASSVDLSGELFF
NA	TRBJ1-6	NA	TRBV6-5	TGTGCCAGCCGAACCGGGGGGCTGAATTCACCCCTCCACTTT	CASRTGGLNSPLHF
NA	TRBJ1-1	NA	TRBV9	TGTGCCAGCAGCCTGTGGGAGGAGAACACTGAAGCTTTCTTT	CASSLWEENTEAFF
NA	TRBJ2-5	NA	TRBV5-1	TGCGCCAGCAGCTCCCAGAGGGAGACCCAGTACTTC	CASSSQRETQYF
NA	TRBJ2-7	NA	TRBV28	TGTGCCACCAAAACCCTTACAGGAACCTACGAGCAGTACTTC	CATKTLTGTYEQYF
NA	TRBJ1-1	NA	TRBV7-9	TGTGCCAGCAGCTTCAGCCGGGAGAGGACTGAAGCTTTCTTT	CASSFSRERTEAFF
NA	TRBJ1-1	NA	TRBV3-1/TRBV3-2	TGTGCCAGCAGCCAAGATTCAGGGAGGCCTCTTGAAGCTTTCTTT	CASSQDSGRPLEAFF
TRBD1	TRBJ2-4	NA	TRBV2	TGTGCCAGCAGGGGGCAGGGGGCAGACATTCAGTACTTC	CASRGQGADIQYF
NA	TRBJ1-5	NA	TRBV30	TGTGCCTGGAGTGTATGGGGGGGCAATCAGCCCCAGCATTTT	CAWSVWGGNQPQHF
NA	TRBJ2-5	NA	TRBV4-2	TGTGCCAGCAGCCAAGGCAGGGCCGAAGAGACCCAGTACTTC	CASSQGRAEETQYF
TRBD1	TRBJ2-4	NA	TRBV5-5	TGTGCCAGCGCCTTCGACAGGGGGCGAAAAAACATTCAGTACTTC	CASAFDRGRKNIQYF
NA	TRBJ1-1	NA	TRBV13	TGTGCCAGCAGCTTCAACAGGTTAACTGAAGCTTTCTTT	CASSFNRLTEAFF
TRBD1	TRBJ1-4	NA	TRBV7-9	TGTGCCAGCAGCGAGATGTTTAGGGGGCGCGACATAGGGGAAAAACTGTTTTTT	CASSEMFRGRDIGEKLFF
TRBD2	TRBJ2-3	NA	TRBV30	TGTGCCTGGAGTGAGCGGGGGGCTTGGGCTGGCACAGATACGCAGTATTTT	CAWSERGAWAGTDTQYF
NA	TRBJ2-5	NA	TRBV3-1/TRBV3-2	TGTGCCAGCAGCCGACGGAGAACCCAGTACTTC	CASSRRRTQYF
NA	TRBJ1-3	NA	TRBV7-9	TGTGCCAGCAGCTTACAGGACAGAAACACCATATATTTT	CASSLQDRNTIYF
NA	TRBJ2-3	NA	TRBV5-1	TGCGCCAGCAGCCGGGATTTCACAGATACGCAGTATTTT	CASSRDFTDTQYF
TRBD1	TRBJ2-7	NA	TRBV13	TGTGCCAGCAGCTTAGGGGACAGGGTCTACGAGCAGTACTTC	CASSLGDRVYEQYF
NA	TRBJ2-3	NA	TRBV28	TGTGCCAGCAGAGGTGGGCCAGGGCTGCCAGATACGCAGTATTTT	CASRGGPGLPDTQYF
TRBD1	TRBJ1-3	NA	TRBV9	TGTGCCAGCAGCGCGGGACAGTCTGGAAACACCATATATTTT	CASSAGQSGNTIYF
TRBD2	TRBJ2-2	NA	TRBV19	TGTGCCAGTAGTATAGTGGCTAGCGGGGGGGCCGGCGGGGAGCTGTTTTTT	CASSIVASGGAGGELFF
NA	TRBJ1-5	NA	TRBV28	TGTGCCACCCAGGCCAATAGCAATCAGCCCCAGCATTTT	CATQANSNQPQHF
TRBD1	TRBJ1-5	once	TRBV19	TGTGCCAGTAGTCAAACAGGGGGCGGTCAGCCCCAGCATTTT	CASSQTGGGQPQHF
TRBD2	TRBJ2-7	NA	TRBV11-2	TGTGCCAGCAGCGGCTCCGGGACTAGCTACGAGCAGTACTTC	CASSGSGTSYEQYF
NA	TRBJ1-1	NA	TRBV6-5	TGTGCCAGCTTAAGCCAGGGGAACACTGAAGCTTTCTTT	CASLSQGNTEAFF
TRBD2	TRBJ2-1	NA	TRBV5-1	TGCGCCAGCAGCACCGGACTAGCGGAAATATACAATGAGCAGTTCTTC	CASSTGLAEIYNEQFF
NA	TRBJ2-1	NA	TRBV24-1	TGTGCCACCAGTGATGTGGCCGCCGGGAGCTCCTACAATGAGCAGTTCTTC	CATSDVAAGSSYNEQFF
NA	TRBJ2-1	NA	TRBV6-5	TGTGCCAGCAGTTACTCGAGGGCGGGGGCCTCCAATGAGCAGTTCTTC	CASSYSRAGASNEQFF
NA	TRBJ2-7	NA	TRBV25-1	TGTGCCAGCAGTGATTCGCAGGGGTACTACGAGCAGTACTTC	CASSDSQGYYEQYF
NA	TRBJ2-2	NA	TRBV5-6	TGTGCCAGCAGCTTGGGGGACAATCGTCGACGCCGGGAGCTGTTTTTT	CASSLGDNRRRRELFF
NA	TRBJ2-2	NA	TRBV6-2/TRBV6-3	TGTGCCAGCAGTAAAATAAACACCGGGGAGCTGTTTTTT	CASSKINTGELFF
TRBD1	TRBJ1-5	NA	TRBV6-7	TGTGCCGTAACCCGGGACAGGGGGCATGGTGGCAATCAGCCCCAGCATTTT	CAVTRDRGHGGNQPQHF
TRBD1	TRBJ1-2	once	TRBV2	TGTGCCAGCATCCGGGAGAGGGACAGCGGTGGCTACACCTTC	CASIRERDSGGYTF
TRBD1	TRBJ2-7	NA	TRBV27	TGTGCCAGCAAGACAGGGGGCGCGTCCTACGAGCAGTACTTC	CASKTGGASYEQYF
NA	TRBJ1-1	few	TRBV10-2	TGCGCCAGCAGTGAGCGGGACTCCCGGACTGAAGCTTTCTTT	CASSERDSRTEAFF
TRBD2	TRBJ2-7	NA	TRBV11-3	TGTGCCAGCAGCTTAAACCTCGGGGGGGTCTACGAGCAGTACTTC	CASSLNLGGVYEQYF
NA	TRBJ2-1	NA	TRBV11-2	TGTGCCAGCAGCTTAGAAGGGGCAGCCCCCCTGAACAATGAGCAGTTCTTC	CASSLEGAAPLNNEQFF
NA	TRBJ1-2	NA	TRBV29-1	TGCAGCGCCGACCAGGTTGTCTATGGCTACACCTTC	CSADQVVYGYTF
NA	TRBJ2-7	once	TRBV12-3/TRBV12-4	TGTGCCAGCAGTTTGGGACAATCCTACGAGCAGTACTTC	CASSLGQSYEQYF
TRBD1	TRBJ2-7	NA	TRBV4-1	TGCGCCAGCAGCTTGGGACAGGGGGCATCGGAGTACTTC	CASSLGQGASEYF